This paragraph reports one T cell receptor (beta chain). This specimen belongs to a study of blood T cell repertoires in COVID-19. Study background: Donors in the United States, Italy and Spain gave samples during acute or convalescent COVID-19. Nucleic acid was either cDNA or gDNA, and it came from T cells, B-cell-depleted T cells, or PBMCs.

In the original workflow: It was from reference gene primer amplification that nucleated cell counts were estimated. Profiling relied on immunoSEQ multiplex PCR, and the TCRdb table lists in-frame clones only, not all of them. D and trimming were read from the DNA, whereas the V and J calls and clone size are those reported in that table. The repertoire includes a few hundred thousand clones, around 90% of them detected once, and 4% sits in the top ten. This CDR3 is built from 14 residues. CDR1 and CDR2 (germline): MGHRA, YSYEKL. The J segment lost 12 bases and the V segment lost 4 bases, leaving 6 bases of the junction unmatched.

The sequence was collected from a man in his fifties or sixties who had recovered from COVID-19. The sequenced sample consisted of peripheral blood. The genes are TRBV4-1 and TRBJ2-4, with 13 bases matching TRBD2. CDR3 nucleotides: TGCGCCAGCAGCCCCCTGGGACTAGCGGGGCATCAGTACTTC. Translating it yields CASSPLGLAGHQYF.